The 23 T cell receptor beta chains below come from one sample, sequenced in a study of vaccination and CD4 T cells after COVID-19. The antigens of these receptors remain unknown. Oncomine TCR Beta short-read sequencing was applied to DNA from cultured CD4+ T cells. TCRdb re-called the PCR reads through MiXCR, storing one row per CDR3 protein. The profile shows just over 15,000 distinct CDR3 sequences, 58% of them singletons. The treatment here: roughly ten-day PBMC culture with coronavirus spike peptide pools or control peptides (ViraFEST assay). Material: CD4+ T cells from blood, cultured in vitro. The receptor source for this set is a human donor who had recovered from COVID-19.

V and J are TRBV7-9 and TRBJ1-3; D remains unclear. The length of the CDR3 is 15 residues. In germline, CDR1 is SEHNR, CDR2 FQNEAQ (reference sequence). Trimming pared 4 bases from V and 0 bases from J, leaving 10 bases between. As DNA, the CDR3 is TGTGCCAGCAGCTCCCCGGAGATCTCTGGAAACACCATATATTTT. It specifies CASSSPEISGNTIYF.

CDR3 coding DNA: TGTGCCAGCACCCCGGGACAGAGAAATTCACCCCTCCACTTT. It translates to CASTPGQRNSPLHF. J is TRBJ1-6 and V is TRBV6-1; 7 bases agree with TRBD1. There are 14 residues in the CDR3. CDR1 is MNHNS and CDR2 is SASEGT in the germline V gene. The junction had 7 bases not matched to a gene; V was cut back by 7 bases and J by 7 bases.

The chain combines TRBV11-3 with TRBJ2-3; D not resolved. The V gene lost 0 bases and the J gene lost 0 bases, with 10 bases spanning the gap. CDR1 is SGHNT and CDR2 is YENEEA in the germline V gene. The CDR3 consists of 16 residues. The CDR3 here is CASSLDSLRSTDTQYF. CDR3 DNA sequence: TGTGCCAGCAGCTTAGACTCACTTAGAAGCACAGATACGCAGTATTTT.

The rearrangement uses TRBV20-1 and TRBJ1-1; 9 bases agree with TRBD1. Germline trimming cut 2 bases from V and 5 bases from J; bases unmatched to any gene: 6. Looked up from germline, CDR1 is DFQATT and CDR2 is SNEGSKA (reference sequence). This CDR3 spans 14 amino acids. The CDR3: CSARTGQGGTEAFF. Here the CDR3 DNA reads TGCAGTGCTAGAACGGGACAGGGAGGAACTGAAGCTTTCTTT.

This rearrangement joins TRBV6-5 to TRBJ1-6, with TRBD1 matching over 11 bases. Looked up from germline, CDR1 is MNHEY and CDR2 is SVGAGI. V was pared by 4 bases and J by 7 bases, with 9 bases of the junction left unmatched. There are 17 residues in the CDR3. Here the CDR3 reads CASSSPGQGGINSPLHF. The CDR3 DNA is TGTGCCAGCAGTTCCCCGGGACAGGGGGGCATAAATTCACCCCTCCACTTT.

The chain links TRBV19 to TRBJ1-2, with TRBD1 matching 8 bases. The CDR3 sequence is 12 residues long. Germline-derived CDR1 and CDR2 are LNHDA and SQIVND (reference sequence). After removal of 7 bases from V and 6 bases from J, the junction contained 4 bases not matched to a gene. The CDR3 nucleotides read TGTGCCAGTAATGACAGGGGAAATGGCTACACCTTC. Amino acid sequence: CASNDRGNGYTF.

This clonotype was counted a few times. V usage is TRBV5-4 and J usage is TRBJ2-3, with TRBD1 identical over 10 bases. Looked up from germline, CDR1 is SGHNT and CDR2 is YYREEE (reference sequence). V was clipped by 2 bases and J by 5 bases; unmatched bases: 5. CDR3 length: 15 residues. CDR3 amino acids: CASSLWDRGRDTQYF. The CDR3, as DNA: TGTGCCAGCAGCTTATGGGACAGGGGAAGAGATACGCAGTATTTT.

The chain combines TRBV5-3 with TRBJ1-1; D remains ambiguous. TRBV5-3 is treated as an ORF (open reading frame) with a function not yet certain. With 0 bases removed from V and 4 bases from J, the gap between germline ends came to 7 bases. This CDR3 spans 13 amino acids. The CDR3 region has the DNA TGTGCCAGAAGCTTGGAAGCAGCCACTGAAGCTTTCTTT. Translation: CARSLEAATEAFF.

The CDR3 loop is CASSTYRESNQPQHF. In DNA, the CDR3 is TGTGCCAGTAGTACCTACAGGGAAAGCAATCAGCCCCAGCATTTT. V usage is TRBV19 and J usage is TRBJ1-5; tentative D call: TRBD1 (6 bases). The CDR3 loop spans 15 amino acids. V was shortened by 4 bases and J by 1 base, with 11 bases between the two germline ends. CDR1 is LNHDA and CDR2 is SQIVND in the germline V gene (reference sequence).

The rearrangement uses TRBV6-2 or TRBV6-3 and TRBJ2-3; D is unclear. The length of the CDR3 is 13 residues. The V end was cut by 6 bases, the J end by 3 bases, with 10 bases between. Germline CDR1 MNHEY, CDR2 SVGEGT. The CDR3, as DNA: TGTGCCAGCAGACCGGAAGGAACAGATACGCAGTATTTT. Its translation: CASRPEGTDTQYF.

The V gene is TRBV11-2, the J gene TRBJ1-6; weak D call: TRBD1 (6 bases). Germline CDR1 SGHAT, CDR2 FQNNGV. Trimming stripped 8 bases from V and 7 bases from J, with 24 bases between. The CDR3 loop spans 17 amino acids. The CDR3 DNA is TGTGCCAGCGGCGGTTGGGGGGCTGAAGGTCGAAATTCACCCCTCCACTTT. Translated, it gives CASGGWGAEGRNSPLHF.

This chain uses TRBV10-1 with TRBJ2-2, with D tentatively TRBD1 (5 bases). CDR1 is WNHNN, CDR2 SYGVQD, per germline (reference sequence). This CDR3 contains 12 residues. V lost 4 bases to trimming and J lost 6 bases, with 6 bases between them. Written as DNA, the CDR3 is TGCGCCAGCAGTGCAGGGCCCGGGGAGCTGTTTTTT. This sequence encodes CASSAGPGELFF.

CDR3 in amino acids: CATREEGRGSPLHF. For the CDR3, the DNA is TGTGCCACCAGAGAGGAAGGGCGAGGATCACCCCTCCACTTT. The chain links TRBV19 to TRBJ1-6; no clear D. The germline V gene encodes CDR1 LNHDA and CDR2 SQIVND (reference sequence). There are 14 residues in the CDR3. The V and J ends lost 10 bases and 10 bases respectively, with 20 bases between them.

The V gene is TRBV20-1, the J gene TRBJ2-2, with 10 bases matching TRBD2. The CDR3 is 16 amino acids. The trim removed 1 base at V and 4 bases at J, leaving 6 bases unmatched. Germline loops: CDR1 DFQATT, CDR2 SNEGSKA (reference sequence). CDR3 coding DNA: TGCAGTGCTAGAGGGACTAGCGGAGGGGGCACCGGGGAGCTGTTTTTT. Its translation is CSARGTSGGGTGELFF.

This chain links TRBV11-3 with TRBJ2-2; TRBD2 agrees at 7 bases. The CDR3 is 18 amino acids. J lost 1 base, V lost 4 bases, and 12 bases had no gene match. Germline CDR1 and CDR2: SGHNT and YENEEA. The CDR3 is CASSSSRWGGRNTGELFF. The CDR3 DNA follows: TGTGCCAGCAGCTCCTCCCGGTGGGGGGGAAGGAACACCGGGGAGCTGTTTTTT. The full variable domain, in which reference TRBV11-3 and TRBJ2-2 provide the parts outside the CDR3, is EAGVVQSPRYKIIEKKQPVAFWCNPISGHNTLYWYLQNLGQGPELLIRYENEEAVDDSQLPKDRFSAERLKGVDSTLKIQPAELGDSAVYLCASSSSRWGGRNTGELFFGEGSRLTVL.

The CDR3 DNA follows: TGTGCCAGCAAAAGACAGGGGACCCAAGAGACCCAGTACTTC. This encodes CASKRQGTQETQYF. The chain joins TRBV27 to TRBJ2-5, with 8 bases aligning to TRBD1. The CDR3 covers 14 residues. V shed 7 bases, J shed 1 base, and the junction held 5 bases outside the gene matches. The germline gives CDR1 MNHEY, CDR2 SMNVEV (reference sequence).

The V gene is TRBV7-9, the J gene TRBJ2-1; TRBD2 matches 9 bases. The V gene's germline CDR1 is SEHNR and CDR2 FQNEAQ (reference sequence). V was pared by 5 bases and J by 10 bases, with 12 bases of the junction left unmatched. The CDR3 is made up of 15 amino acids. CDR3 in DNA: TGTGCCAGCAGCCCAAGAGCGGGAGGTGGTAGGGAGCAGTTCTTC. Translating gives CASSPRAGGGREQFF.

The V gene is TRBV7-2, the J gene TRBJ1-2; 8 bases match TRBD1. V lost 5 bases, J lost 6 bases, and 17 bases stayed unmatched. The germline V gene encodes CDR1 SGHTA and CDR2 FQGNSA. There are 17 residues in the CDR3. The chain's CDR3 is CASSIPGGRGQENGYTF. CDR3 in DNA: TGTGCCAGCAGCATCCCAGGGGGCAGGGGGCAGGAAAATGGCTACACCTTC.

This clonotype has a single count. This rearrangement joins TRBV7-3 to TRBJ2-3; D possibly corresponds to TRBD2 (6 bases). In germline, CDR1 is SGHTA, CDR2 FQGTGA. V lost 5 bases, J lost 2 bases, and 17 bases lay in between. This CDR3 is built from 16 residues. The CDR3: CASSPGGAGFTDTQYF. The CDR3 nucleotides read TGTGCCAGCAGCCCTGGAGGGGCAGGGTTCACAGATACGCAGTATTTT.

This chain uses TRBV5-8 with TRBJ1-1, with D uncertain. V was shortened by 5 bases and J by 1 base, with 12 bases between the two germline ends. The CDR3 spans 14 residues. Germline loops: CDR1 SGHTS, CDR2 YDEGEE. CDR3 DNA sequence: TGTGCCAGCAGATGGAGGGTAGGGAACACTGAAGCTTTCTTT. This codes for CASRWRVGNTEAFF.

The CDR3, as DNA: TGCGCCAGCAGCCAAGATCTCTCGTCCTGGACAGGGCCGATCTACACCTTC. This sequence encodes CASSQDLSSWTGPIYTF. The chain uses TRBV4-3 and TRBJ1-2; 8 bases align to TRBD1. This CDR3 is 17 amino acids long. Germline lookup yields CDR1 LGHNA and CDR2 YSLEER. Trimming at V came to 0 bases and at J to 10 bases, leaving 16 bases not matched to a gene.

The V call is TRBV2, the J call TRBJ1-3; 7 positions agree with TRBD1. The J segment lost 2 bases and the V segment lost 4 bases, leaving 8 bases of the junction unmatched. The germline CDR1 and CDR2 sequences are SNHLY and FYNNEI. This CDR3 spans 16 amino acids. CDR3 sequence reads: CASSVNEGAPGNTIYF. The CDR3 DNA is TGTGCCAGCAGTGTCAACGAGGGGGCTCCTGGAAACACCATATATTTT.

The chain uses TRBV11-3 and TRBJ2-1; TRBD1 matches 7 bases. J gave up 3 bases and V 3 bases, and 5 bases lay outside the gene matches. CDR3 length: 15 amino acids. The germline gives CDR1 SGHNT, CDR2 YENEEA. CDR3 amino acids: CASSFRQGGYNEQFF. The CDR3, as DNA: TGTGCCAGCAGCTTTAGACAGGGTGGCTACAATGAGCAGTTCTTC.